This T cell receptor beta chain was obtained from a study of cytomegalovirus exposure and HLA in healthy donors (TCRdb year 2017). Context from the whole study: In an earlier analysis of approximately 640 of the donors, less than 350 Gb of sequence data and 100 million or so unique TCR beta sequences from 180 million or so T cells were reported. Roughly 300 gigabases of sequencing data and around 80 million unique TCR sequences made up an early release that covered over 550 HLA-typed donors. Of the 300 to 400 genotyped donors, roughly 85% fell in the genetic ancestry cluster associated with self-reported Caucasian donors. The study aimed to test whether cataloging public T cell receptors could reveal signatures of past pathogen exposure. Using immunosequencing, the study profiled T cell repertoires from 500 to 800 subjects and related those repertoires to cytomegalovirus serostatus. In addition to the first cohort of approximately 670 subjects, a separate validation cohort of 120 different subjects was used. To predict cytomegalovirus infection status, the study brought together high-throughput TCR immunosequencing, statistical association of individual TCRs with disease status, and machine learning. To study patterns of TCR occurrence, a later analysis re-analyzed previously published TCR beta repertoires from around 700 donors and added high-resolution HLA genotyping. Rather than drawing on any new phenotypic data, the later analysis identified candidate immune exposures from TCR beta sequences and the way those sequences occurred across donors. In an earlier analysis of 587 of the donors, high-throughput TCR beta sequencing was used to judge whether each TCR beta V gene segment behaved as functional or pseudogenic. Donor age, sex, ethnicity and CMV serostatus were collected together with the repertoire data. A later genetic analysis took genome-wide SNP genotypes for about three fifths of the roughly 700 donors and used that subset as a discovery cohort. Every discovery cohort repertoire had been produced on one sequencing platform. Both class I and class II loci were covered by HLA typing, at four-digit resolution. Typing coverage varied by locus: about 629-640 donors for A, B, C, DRB1 and DQB1; under 550 for DQA1; more than 600 for DPA1; 450 to 480 for DPB1. Four to six DR-DQ haplotypes were handled as single units for association and clustering, since linkage in the cohort was strong. Across some 400 genotyped donors of the cohort, an average of approximately 220,000 unique TCR beta nucleotide sequences per donor were sequenced, and about a sixth of those sequences were non-productive. Overall results and qualifications from the work: In a later analysis, most CMV-associated TCR beta chains were found to appear HLA-restricted, with HLA associations seemingly driven largely by CMV exposure. A few of the identified cytomegalovirus-associated TCR beta chains were confirmed in vitro to be specific for cytomegalovirus antigens. The study listed 150 to 200 TCR beta chains as associated with cytomegalovirus. In an earlier analysis of 450 to 750 of the donors, most TCR beta V segments appeared in productive rearrangements about 87% or about 30% of the time, broadly matching IMGT annotations. Across donors, most TCR sequences were observed very rarely, whereas some public TCRs were present in many individuals. In a later analysis, the rate of TCR association differed among HLA loci, with DRB1 alleles having the most associated TCRs and HLA-C alleles having the fewest. In a later analysis, HLA-associated TCR beta chains showed more clonal expansion and lower generation probabilities than non-associated chains that were equally common. Presence/absence analyses assumed roughly uniform sequencing depth across donors, an assumption that may not hold. A further reported finding was that TCR beta sequences accurately predicted the HLA-A and HLA-B alleles for most subjects in the first cohort. CMV serostatus was the only immune exposure information available for the cohort. Some IMGT-functional V segments, including TRBV6-2 and TRBV6-3, could not be distinguished by the 87-base-pair reads and were therefore excluded. Seventeen rarely observed V segments, including chromosome 9 orphons, were excluded from the earlier analysis of almost 600 of the donors because counts were too low. The classifier was reported to diagnose cytomegalovirus status with high specificity and sensitivity in both the original and validation cohorts. Because some donors lacked HLA typing at each locus, the association tests relied only on the typed subset. A cluster of highly shared sequence variants was judged likely to be a technical artifact of the sequencing pipeline. A later genetic analysis reported fewer N-insertions in productive TCRs among donors in an Asian-associated ancestry cluster than the roughly 640-donor mean. It was suggested by the authors that the approach could potentially be generalized to other disease states and immunological phenotypes. According to a later analysis, parvovirus B19, influenza, CMV and Epstein-Barr virus appeared linked to several top co-occurrence clusters. Linkage disequilibrium might explain the correlated functional status among segregating V segments, but an unknown experimental factor could not be ruled out. In this cohort, only TCR beta chains were sequenced, and detectable features were limited by the absence of alpha or paired-chain data. In a later analysis, around 15,000 TCR beta sequences were associated with specific HLA alleles at a false discovery rate of 0.05. A later genetic analysis associated a missense DCLRE1C variant with V-gene and J-gene trimming of TCR beta chains, and an independent cohort replicated the association. Assigning TCR associations to individual alleles was difficult when HLA alleles, especially DR and DQ, strongly co-occurred.

The library was prepared using the immunoSEQ multiplex PCR assay. For the multiplex PCR, a mixture combining 60 forward primers for TCR Vbeta segments and 13 reverse primers for TCR Jbeta segments was used. The CDR3 region of rearranged TCR beta genes was amplified from genomic DNA with a multiplex PCR assay. The amplified TCR beta libraries were sequenced on the Illumina HiSeq System as 87-base-pair reads. For the original study's pipeline: Across the 600 to 700 repertoires, a later analysis counted roughly 84 million unique TCR beta chains, 9.5 million to 12 million of which were shared by at least two donors. To remove PCR and sequencing errors, raw reads were error-corrected and collapsed into unique sequences using a nearest-neighbor algorithm that merged closely related sequences. Alignment of CDR3 sequences to IMGT reference sequences was used to assign V, D and J gene segments. For a sequence to be retained, a match of at least six nucleotides was required to both a V gene segment and a J gene segment. A rearrangement was called productive if the CDR3 had no stop codons and remained in frame with V and J, and every other rearrangement was called non-productive. Following IMGT convention, CDR3 was defined as the stretch from the second conserved V-encoded cysteine up to the conserved J-encoded phenylalanine. The earlier analysis of 450 to 750 of the donors excluded any sequence lacking an unambiguous match to a single V gene segment. An earlier analysis of approximately 590 of the donors called V segments functional above 56.7% productive rearrangements and segregating when the between-donor standard deviation exceeded 5%. To diagnose cytomegalovirus status from the catalog of TCR beta chain sequences, a statistical classification framework was built. V and J gene assignment, in a later analysis, came from comparing TCR nucleotide sequences with IMGT/GENE-DB human TR gene sequences. Using the TCRdist pipeline, a later analysis assigned CDR3 sequences along with most-parsimonious VDJ recombination scenarios. In a later analysis, each TCR beta chain was defined by its CDR3 amino acid sequence together with its V-gene family, and reads without a unique V-gene family were excluded. A later analysis removed several hundred highly shared, low-generation-probability nucleotide sequences to deal with suspected cross-contamination and a sequencing artifact. A later analysis calculated a clonal expansion index for each public chain from normalized within-repertoire ranks of inferred template counts. In a later analysis, generation probabilities were computed with a VDJ recombination model fitted to out-of-frame rearrangements, and the resulting probabilities were checked against IGoR. In a later analysis, TCR-TCR, TCR-HLA and TCR-CMV co-occurrence was scored with hypergeometric tests, and a repertoire-size bias correction was applied to TCR pairs. False discovery rates were estimated in a later analysis by permuting HLA or CMV assignments 20 times. In a later analysis, co-occurring TCRs were grouped using DBSCAN, with TCRdist sequence similarity added in when clustering inside HLA-allele-positive subsets. Repertoires with fewer than 30,000 or more than 120,000 public chains, plus five repertoires with anomalous nucleotide sharing, were excluded from co-occurrence clustering. This immuneACCESS table, as held by TCRdb, lists in-frame sequences with V and J called but not all clones. Of the missing ones, under half trace to an unresolved V gene in checked studies; the others have no known cause. From that table come the V and J calls and clone size; the DNA was used to work out D and trimming. The sample profile shows 110,000 to 150,000 clones; around four fifths of them were found once. The biggest ten clones account for about 3.7% of the sample.

This clone came up once. Its cognate antigen has yet to be identified. No quality values exist for individual bases; no much larger clone is one base distant. The cohort consisted of hundreds of healthy bone marrow donors. At the time of sampling, every cohort member was nominally healthy, though immune exposures that went unrecorded were likely present. The donor was CMV seronegative and was included in the group of a few hundred seronegative cohort members. Every donor gave a peripheral blood sample, and the peripheral blood mononuclear cells from that sample were used for TCR beta sequencing. The Qiagen DNeasy Blood Extraction Kit was used to extract genomic DNA from the blood cell samples. Trimming leaves V shorter by 2 bases and J shorter by 3 bases, with the junction holding 5 bases beyond the gene matches. The CDR3 starts with the cysteine, ends with the phenylalanine, and has 15 residues. Only the CDR3 region is kept as DNA, spanning 45 bases read in frame from base 1. CDR1 is given as SGHAT and CDR2 as FQDESV, both from the germline V gene (reference sequence).

Sequencing was carried out using PBMCs. The source of this sequence is a male donor in good health and CMV-seronegative. The chain employs TRBV11-1 and TRBJ2-7; 9 of the junction bases match TRBD2. The DNA is TGTGCCAGCAGCTTACAGACTAGCGGAAACTACGAGCAGTACTTC. It codes for CASSLQTSGNYEQYF.